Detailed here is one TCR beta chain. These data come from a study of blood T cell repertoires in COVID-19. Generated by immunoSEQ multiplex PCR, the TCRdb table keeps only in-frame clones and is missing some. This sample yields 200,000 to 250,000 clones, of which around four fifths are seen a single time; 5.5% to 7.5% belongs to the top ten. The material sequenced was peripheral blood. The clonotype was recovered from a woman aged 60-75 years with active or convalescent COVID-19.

The chain's CDR3 is CASSEEVLGIGINEKLFF. The DNA for the CDR3 is TGTGCCAGCAGTGAAGAAGTTCTGGGTATCGGGATTAATGAAAAACTGTTTTTT. This rearrangement joins TRBV6-1 to TRBJ1-4; D uncertain. Germline CDR1 and CDR2: MNHNS and SASEGT. V was pared by 1 base and J by 4 bases, with 19 bases between. The CDR3 extends over 18 amino acids.